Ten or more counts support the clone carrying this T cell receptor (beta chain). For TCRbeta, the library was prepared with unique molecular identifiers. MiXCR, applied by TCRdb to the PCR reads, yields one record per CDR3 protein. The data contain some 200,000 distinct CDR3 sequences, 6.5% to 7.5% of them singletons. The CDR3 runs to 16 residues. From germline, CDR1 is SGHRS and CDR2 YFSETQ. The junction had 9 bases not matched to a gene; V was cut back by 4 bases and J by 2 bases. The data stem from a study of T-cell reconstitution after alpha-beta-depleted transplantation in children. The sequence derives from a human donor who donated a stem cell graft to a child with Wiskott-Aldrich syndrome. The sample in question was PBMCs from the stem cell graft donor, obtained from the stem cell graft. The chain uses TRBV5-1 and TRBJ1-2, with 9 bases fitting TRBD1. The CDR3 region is CASSPVTGGRNYGYTF. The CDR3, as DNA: TGCGCCAGCAGCCCGGTTACAGGGGGCAGGAACTATGGCTACACCTTC.